A single sample is the source of the 23 T cell receptor beta chains below, sequenced in a study of shared clonotypes between healthy human individuals. Naivety among CD8 cells was defined by CD45RO negativity and positive CCR7 selection, thereby excluding terminally differentiated effector memory CD45RA+ cells. Method: immunoSEQ multiplex PCR; TCRdb's copy keeps in-frame clones and lacks some. The profile covers around 2,000,000 clones, with more than 85% appearing a single time and roughly 1.7% taken by the ten largest. The sequencing input was naive CD8+ T cells from PBMCs. All receptors come from a man younger than 35 in good health. Some clones in this sample may be carry-over from other donors' samples.

This clone was seen only once. This chain links TRBV18 with TRBJ1-2; D not certain. The CDR3 is made up of 19 amino acids. Trimming left V 0 bases short and J 0 bases short, with 20 bases between. Germline V gene lookup returns CDR1 KGHSH and CDR2 LQKENI. The CDR3, as DNA: TGTGCCAGCTCACCACCGGGAGTGGAGCTGGTTCATGCTAACTATGGCTACACCTTC. Amino acid sequence: CASSPPGVELVHANYGYTF.

This CDR3 is CASRKLAESYNEQFF. CDR3 sequence (DNA): TGTGCCAGCCGAAAACTAGCGGAGTCCTACAATGAGCAGTTCTTC. V is TRBV5-8 and J is TRBJ2-1; 8 bases are a match to TRBD2. The CDR3 covers 15 residues. V trimming: 7 bases; J trimming: 1 base; junction bases outside the gene matches: 7. The germline CDR1 and CDR2 sequences are SGHTS and YDEGEE.

The CDR3 sequence: CASSALPQITYEQYF. For the CDR3, the DNA is TGTGCCAGCAGCGCACTCCCACAGATTACCTACGAGCAGTACTTC. This rearrangement joins TRBV28 to TRBJ2-7, with D unresolved. The CDR3 consists of 15 residues. Germline V gene sequence: CDR1 MDHEN, CDR2 SYDVKM. V lost 6 bases and J 2 bases, leaving 17 bases between the germline ends.

The rearrangement links TRBV19 to TRBJ2-7, with unresolved D. With 0 bases removed from V and 0 bases from J, the gap between germline ends came to 6 bases. The CDR3 spans 14 residues. Germline V lookup: CDR1 LNHDA, CDR2 SQIVND (reference sequence). Here the CDR3 reads CASSIDELSYEQYF. The CDR3 region has the DNA TGTGCCAGTAGTATAGATGAACTCTCCTACGAGCAGTACTTC.

Written as DNA, the CDR3 is TGTGCCAGCAGCTTAGAGAGGGATACTGAGCAGTTCTTC. Its protein product is CASSLERDTEQFF. This rearrangement joins TRBV11-2 to TRBJ2-1; weak D call: TRBD2 (5 bases). Germline V gene lookup returns CDR1 SGHAT and CDR2 FQNNGV. V lost 0 bases and J 9 bases, leaving 9 bases between the germline ends. The CDR3 length is 13 residues. Filled out from reference TRBV11-2 and TRBJ2-1, the complete variable domain reads EAGVAQSPRYKIIEKRQSVAFWCNPISGHATLYWYQQILGQGPKLLIQFQNNGVVDDSQLPKDRFSAERLKGVDSTLKIQPAKLEDSAVYLCASSLERDTEQFFGPGTRLTVL.

This clone was seen just once. The chain has TRBV20-1 and TRBJ1-1; D call uncertain. Germline CDR1 reads DFQATT; CDR2 reads SNEGSKA (reference sequence). V was cut by 0 bases and J by 10 bases, with 9 bases left in between. This CDR3 spans 11 amino acids. The CDR3 reads CSARDRRGAFF. CDR3 sequence (DNA): TGCAGTGCTAGAGATCGCCGGGGAGCTTTCTTT.

A remark on this clone: The sample carries other DNA sequences with the same CDR3. This chain joins TRBV5-1 and TRBJ2-7; D is uncertain. V gave up 0 bases and J gave up 3 bases, with 7 bases separating them. Germline V gene data show CDR1 as SGHRS and CDR2 as YFSETQ. The CDR3 has 13 residues. The CDR3 sequence is CASSLVTDYEQYF. DNA of the CDR3: TGCGCCAGCAGCTTGGTAACAGACTACGAGCAGTACTTC.

The rearrangement uses TRBV7-8 and TRBJ2-7; 13 bases match TRBD2. The V gene end was trimmed by 5 bases and the J gene end by 5 bases; junction bases not matched to a gene: 3. Germline CDR1 is SGHVS and CDR2 is FQNEAQ. This CDR3 comprises 14 residues. CDR3 in DNA: TGTGCCAGCAGCCGAACTAGCGGGAGGGACGAGCAGTACTTC. It encodes CASSRTSGRDEQYF.

Concerning this clone itself: A read error may account for a junction end that differs from germline. The chain's CDR3 is CASSQQGEHSF. The CDR3 region has the DNA TGCGCCAGCAGCCAGCAGGGGGAGCACTCGTTT. The chain combines TRBV5-1 with TRBJ1-1, with 7 positions matching TRBD1. CDR1 is SGHRS and CDR2 is YFSETQ in the germline V gene. The CDR3 has 11 residues.

This clone was observed once. The CDR3 here is CASSMPGAGATDNEQFF. CDR3 nucleotides: TGTGCCAGCAGCATGCCCGGAGCGGGAGCCACCGACAATGAGCAGTTCTTC. The genes are TRBV5-4 and TRBJ2-1; the match to TRBD2 covers 8 bases. This CDR3 region has 17 residues. Trimming took 4 bases from V and 5 from J; bases not matched to a gene: 14. Germline loops: CDR1 SGHNT, CDR2 YYREEE (reference sequence).

The rearrangement joins TRBV5-1 to TRBJ2-3; D might be TRBD1 or TRBD2, each matching 5 bases. The germline V gene has CDR1 SGHRS and CDR2 YFSETQ. V shed 0 bases and J shed 1 base, with 15 bases lying between them. The CDR3 sequence is 17 residues long. The CDR3 sequence is CASSLAPPGRRTDTQYF. CDR3 nucleotide sequence: TGCGCCAGCAGCTTGGCGCCCCCGGGACGGCGCACAGATACGCAGTATTTT. The full variable domain, rest sourced from reference TRBV5-1 and TRBJ2-3, is KAGVTQTPRYLIKTRGQQVTLSCSPISGHRSVSWYQQTPGQGLQFLFEYFSETQRNKGNFPGRFSGRQFSNSRSEMNVSTLELGDSALYLCASSLAPPGRRTDTQYFGPGTRLTVL.

The rearrangement uses TRBV7-9 and TRBJ2-5, with D hard to call. The CDR3 has 13 amino acids. Between the trimmed V and J ends, which lost 8 bases and 1 base, there was a span of 11 bases. The germline V gene encodes CDR1 SEHNR and CDR2 FQNEAQ (reference sequence). The CDR3 bases are TGTGCCAGCGCCCTTCAGAGCCAAGAGACCCAGTACTTC. It yields the protein CASALQSQETQYF.

The chain couples TRBV10-3 to TRBJ2-5; possible D gene TRBD2, 5 bases. The CDR3 consists of 15 residues. Germline CDR1 ENHRY, CDR2 SYGVKD. The V and J ends lost 0 bases and 5 bases respectively, with 13 bases between them. The CDR3 region is CAISESGTTGETQYF. The CDR3 DNA sequence: TGTGCCATCAGTGAGTCGGGCACGACGGGGGAGACCCAGTACTTC.

The chain employs TRBV11-1 and TRBJ2-7, with D possibly TRBD1 on 5 matching bases. Trimming stripped 3 bases from V and 0 bases from J, with 9 bases between. The CDR3 sequence is 14 residues long. Germline lookup yields CDR1 SGHAT and CDR2 FQDESV (reference sequence). The CDR3 sequence: CASSFGRDSYEQYF. Written as DNA, the CDR3 is TGTGCCAGCAGCTTCGGCAGGGACTCCTACGAGCAGTACTTC.

This chain uses TRBV27 with TRBJ2-7; weak D call: TRBD2 (6 bases). V gave up 5 bases and J gave up 9 bases, with 11 bases separating them. The CDR3 totals 11 residues. CDR1 MNHEY and CDR2 SMNVEV come from the germline V gene (reference sequence). CDR3 DNA sequence: TGTGCCAGCAGTCAAGGGACTTCGCAGTACTTC. Amino acid sequence: CASSQGTSQYF.

The chain is built from TRBV29-1 and TRBJ1-3, with TRBD1 as a possible D gene (6 bases). Trimming removed 4 bases at V and 4 bases at J, with 17 bases between. The CDR3 contains 15 residues. Germline-derived CDR1 and CDR2 are SQVTM and ANQGSEA. The chain's CDR3 is CSVGEWGGLGNTIYF. Written as DNA, the CDR3 is TGCAGCGTTGGAGAGTGGGGGGGGCTGGGAAACACCATATATTTT.

As DNA, the CDR3 is TGTGCCAGCAGCCAAGATCCGAAGAATCGGGGGAACACTGAAGCTTTCTTT. Translating gives CASSQDPKNRGNTEAFF. The chain has TRBV5-4 and TRBJ1-1; unclear D gene. This CDR3 has 17 residues. Trimming removed 4 bases from V and 1 base from J, with 20 bases in between. Germline CDR1 SGHNT, CDR2 YYREEE (reference sequence).

This clone was counted a single time. The rearrangement uses TRBV19 and TRBJ2-7; 7 positions agree with TRBD1. This CDR3 contains 14 residues. Germline CDR1 and CDR2: LNHDA and SQIVND (reference sequence). V lost 8 bases and J lost 5; bases outside the gene matches: 12. The CDR3 is CASGPGGWNHEQYF. The CDR3 region has the DNA TGTGCCAGTGGCCCAGGGGGATGGAACCACGAGCAGTACTTC.

The gene calls are TRBV27 and TRBJ2-7; D is undetermined. Trimming took 7 bases from V and 6 from J, leaving 7 bases between them. Germline-derived CDR1 and CDR2 are MNHEY and SMNVEV (reference sequence). The CDR3 length is 10 residues. Here the CDR3 DNA reads TGTGCCAGCAATTGGCCCGAGCAGTACTTC. Protein sequence: CASNWPEQYF.

V and J are TRBV10-3 and TRBJ2-7, with 7 bases identical to TRBD2. Germline V lookup: CDR1 ENHRY, CDR2 SYGVKD. The CDR3 extends over 14 amino acids. The ends lost 3 bases at V and 6 bases at J; junction bases unmatched: 8. The CDR3 region is CAISDRDYDLEQYF. The CDR3 bases are TGTGCCATCAGTGACAGGGACTACGACCTCGAGCAGTACTTC.

The rearrangement joins TRBV6-1 to TRBJ2-7; TRBD2 matches at 11 bases. The CDR3 covers 13 residues. V lost 6 bases, J lost 4 bases, and 2 bases stayed unmatched. Germline CDR1 reads MNHNS; CDR2 reads SASEGT. As DNA, the CDR3 is TGTGCCAGCAGGGGACTAGCGGCGTACGAGCAGTACTTC. It specifies CASRGLAAYEQYF.

V and J are TRBV10-3 and TRBJ2-7; D remains ambiguous. The CDR3 has 12 amino acids. V was trimmed by 2 bases and J by 7 bases, leaving 9 bases between them. Germline V CDR1 and CDR2: ENHRY, SYGVKD. The CDR3 sequence is CAISEPPREQYF. The CDR3 nucleotides read TGTGCCATCAGTGAGCCCCCGAGGGAGCAGTACTTC.

This chain joins TRBV29-1 and TRBJ2-1; weak D call: TRBD2 (5 bases). The CDR3 loop spans 10 amino acids. Germline V CDR1 and CDR2: SQVTM, ANQGSEA. Trimming shortened V by 5 bases and J by 7 bases, and 6 bases separated the two germline ends. The CDR3 coding sequence is TGCAGCGTTTGGAGGAATGAGCAGTTCTTC. Translation gives CSVWRNEQFF.